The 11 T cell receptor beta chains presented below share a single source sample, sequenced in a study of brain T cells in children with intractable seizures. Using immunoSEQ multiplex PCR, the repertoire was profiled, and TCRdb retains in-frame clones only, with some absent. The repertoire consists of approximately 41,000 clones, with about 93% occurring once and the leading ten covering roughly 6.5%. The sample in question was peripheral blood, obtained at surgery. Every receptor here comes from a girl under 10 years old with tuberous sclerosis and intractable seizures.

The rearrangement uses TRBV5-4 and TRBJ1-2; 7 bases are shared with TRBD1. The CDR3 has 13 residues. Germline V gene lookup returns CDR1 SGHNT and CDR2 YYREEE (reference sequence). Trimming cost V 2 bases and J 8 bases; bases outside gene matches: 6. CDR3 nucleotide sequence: TGTGCCAGCAGCTTCCCAACAGGGGAAGGCTACACCTTC. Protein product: CASSFPTGEGYTF.

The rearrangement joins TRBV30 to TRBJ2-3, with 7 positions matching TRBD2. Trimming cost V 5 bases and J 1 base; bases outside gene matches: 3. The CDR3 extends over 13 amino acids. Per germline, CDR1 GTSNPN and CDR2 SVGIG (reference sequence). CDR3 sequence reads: CAWAAGGTDTQYF. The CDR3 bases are TGTGCCTGGGCGGCGGGGGGCACAGATACGCAGTATTTT.

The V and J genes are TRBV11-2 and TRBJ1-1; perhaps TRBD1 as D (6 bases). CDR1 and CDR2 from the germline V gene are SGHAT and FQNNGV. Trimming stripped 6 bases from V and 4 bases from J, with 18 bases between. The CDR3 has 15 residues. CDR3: CASRPVGRGRTEAFF. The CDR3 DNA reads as TGTGCCAGCAGACCAGTGGGACGGGGGCGCACTGAAGCTTTCTTT.

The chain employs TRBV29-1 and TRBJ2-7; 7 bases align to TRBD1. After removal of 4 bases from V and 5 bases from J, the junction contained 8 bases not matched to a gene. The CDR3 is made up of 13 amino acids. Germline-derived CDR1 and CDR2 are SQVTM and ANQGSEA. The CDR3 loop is CSVGSGGINEQYF. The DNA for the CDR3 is TGCAGCGTTGGGTCAGGGGGAATCAACGAGCAGTACTTC.

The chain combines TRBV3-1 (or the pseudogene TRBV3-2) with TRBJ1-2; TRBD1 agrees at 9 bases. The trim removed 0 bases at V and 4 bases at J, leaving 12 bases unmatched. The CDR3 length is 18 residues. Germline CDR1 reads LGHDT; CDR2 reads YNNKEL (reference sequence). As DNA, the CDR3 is TGTGCCAGCAGCCAAGACCCAGTCCGGGACAGGGAGATCTATGGCTACACCTTC. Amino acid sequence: CASSQDPVRDREIYGYTF.

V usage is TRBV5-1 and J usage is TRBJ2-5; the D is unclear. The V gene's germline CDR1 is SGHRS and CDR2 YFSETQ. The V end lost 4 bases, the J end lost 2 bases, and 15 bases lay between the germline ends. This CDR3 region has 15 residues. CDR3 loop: CASSRTLGNQETQYF. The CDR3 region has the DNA TGCGCCAGCAGCCGAACCCTAGGAAATCAAGAGACCCAGTACTTC.

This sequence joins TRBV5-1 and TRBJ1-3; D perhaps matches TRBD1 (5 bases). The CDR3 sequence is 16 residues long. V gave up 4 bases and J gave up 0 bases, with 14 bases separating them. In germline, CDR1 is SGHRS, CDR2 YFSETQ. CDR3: CASSPGPTSSGNTIYF. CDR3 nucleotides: TGCGCCAGCAGCCCGGGACCGACCAGCTCTGGAAACACCATATATTTT.

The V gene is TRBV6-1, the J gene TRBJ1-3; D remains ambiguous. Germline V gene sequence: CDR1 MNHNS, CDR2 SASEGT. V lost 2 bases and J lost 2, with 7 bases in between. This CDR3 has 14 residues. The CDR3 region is CASSELTAGNTIYF. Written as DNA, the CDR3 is TGTGCCAGCAGTGAACTGACCGCTGGAAACACCATATATTTT.

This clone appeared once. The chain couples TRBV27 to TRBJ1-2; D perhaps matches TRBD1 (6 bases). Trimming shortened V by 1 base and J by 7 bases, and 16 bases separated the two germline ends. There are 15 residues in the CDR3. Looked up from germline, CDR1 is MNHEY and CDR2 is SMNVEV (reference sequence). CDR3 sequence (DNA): TGTGCCAGCAGTTTATACCCCCCCAGGGGAGGTGGCTACACCTTC. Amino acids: CASSLYPPRGGGYTF.

CDR3 nucleotides: TGTGCCATCAGGGGGGGGATTGGTGAAAAACTGTTTTTT. This encodes CAIRGGIGEKLFF. The chain uses TRBV10-3 and TRBJ1-4; tentatively, D is TRBD1 (5 bases). This CDR3 spans 13 amino acids. Germline loops: CDR1 ENHRY, CDR2 SYGVKD. Trimming left V 6 bases short and J 7 bases short, with 12 bases between.

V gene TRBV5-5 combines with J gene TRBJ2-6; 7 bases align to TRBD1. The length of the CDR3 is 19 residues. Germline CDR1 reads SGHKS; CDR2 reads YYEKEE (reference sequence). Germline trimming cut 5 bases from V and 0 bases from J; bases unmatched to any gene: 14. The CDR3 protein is CASSLYTGQIISGANVLTF. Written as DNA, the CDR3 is TGTGCCAGCAGTTTATACACGGGACAGATCATCTCTGGGGCCAACGTCCTGACTTTC.